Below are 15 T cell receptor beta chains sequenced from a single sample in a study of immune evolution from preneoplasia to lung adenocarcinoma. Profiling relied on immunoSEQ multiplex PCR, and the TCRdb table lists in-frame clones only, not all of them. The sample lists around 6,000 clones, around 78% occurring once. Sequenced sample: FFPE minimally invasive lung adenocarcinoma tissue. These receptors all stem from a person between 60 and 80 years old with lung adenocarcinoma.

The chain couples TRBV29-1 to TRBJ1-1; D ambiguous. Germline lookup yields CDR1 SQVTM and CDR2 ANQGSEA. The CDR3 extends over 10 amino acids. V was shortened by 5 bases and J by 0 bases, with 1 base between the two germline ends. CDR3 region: CSVMNTEAFF. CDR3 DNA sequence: TGCAGCGTTATGAACACTGAAGCTTTCTTT.

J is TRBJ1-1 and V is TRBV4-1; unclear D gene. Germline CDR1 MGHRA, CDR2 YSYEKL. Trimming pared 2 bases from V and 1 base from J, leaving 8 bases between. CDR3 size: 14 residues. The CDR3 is CASSQYLPNTEAFF. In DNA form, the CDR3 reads TGCGCCAGCAGCCAATATCTCCCGAACACTGAAGCTTTCTTT.

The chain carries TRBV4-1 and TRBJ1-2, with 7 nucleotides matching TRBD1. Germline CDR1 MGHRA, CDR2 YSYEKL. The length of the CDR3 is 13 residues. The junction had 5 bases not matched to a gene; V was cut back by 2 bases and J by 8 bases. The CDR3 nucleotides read TGCGCCAGCAGCCAACGACAGGGTGGAGGCTACACCTTC. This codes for CASSQRQGGGYTF.

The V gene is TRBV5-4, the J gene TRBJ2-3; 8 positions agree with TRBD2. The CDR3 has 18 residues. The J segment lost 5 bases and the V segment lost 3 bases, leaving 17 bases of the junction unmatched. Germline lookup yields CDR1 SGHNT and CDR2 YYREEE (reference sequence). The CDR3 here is CASSSPDGRAQRGDTQYF. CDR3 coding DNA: TGTGCCAGCAGCTCCCCCGACGGGAGGGCCCAAAGAGGAGATACGCAGTATTTT.

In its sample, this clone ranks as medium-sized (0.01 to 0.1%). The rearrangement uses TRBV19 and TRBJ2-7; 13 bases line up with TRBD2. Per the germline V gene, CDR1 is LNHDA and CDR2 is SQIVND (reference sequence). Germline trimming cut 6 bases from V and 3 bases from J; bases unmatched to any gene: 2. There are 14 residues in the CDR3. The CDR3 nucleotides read TGTGCCAGTAGCGGACTAGCGGGAGTCTACGAGCAGTACTTC. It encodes CASSGLAGVYEQYF. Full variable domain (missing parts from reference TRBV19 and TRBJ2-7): DGGITQSPKYLFRKEGQNVTLSCEQNLNHDAMYWYRQDPGQGLRLIYYSQIVNDFQKGDIAEGYSVSREKKESFPLTVTSAQKNPTAFYLCASSGLAGVYEQYFGPGTRLTVT.

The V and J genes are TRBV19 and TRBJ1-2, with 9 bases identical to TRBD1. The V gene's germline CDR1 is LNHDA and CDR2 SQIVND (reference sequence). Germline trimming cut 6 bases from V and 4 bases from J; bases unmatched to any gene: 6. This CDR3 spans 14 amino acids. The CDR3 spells CASSRDRDLYGYTF. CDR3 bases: TGTGCCAGTAGCCGGGACAGGGATCTCTATGGCTACACCTTC.

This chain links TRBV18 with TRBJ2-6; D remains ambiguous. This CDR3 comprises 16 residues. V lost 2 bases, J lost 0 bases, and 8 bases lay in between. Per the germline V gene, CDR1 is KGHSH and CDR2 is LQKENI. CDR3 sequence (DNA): TGTGCCAGCTCACCAGGAAGGGTCTCTGGGGCCAACGTCCTGACTTTC. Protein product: CASSPGRVSGANVLTF.

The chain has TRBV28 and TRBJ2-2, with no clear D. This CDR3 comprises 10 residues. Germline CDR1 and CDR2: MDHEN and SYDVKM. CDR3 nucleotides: TGTGCGTCCGAGGCCGGGGAGCTGTTTTTT. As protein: CASEAGELFF.

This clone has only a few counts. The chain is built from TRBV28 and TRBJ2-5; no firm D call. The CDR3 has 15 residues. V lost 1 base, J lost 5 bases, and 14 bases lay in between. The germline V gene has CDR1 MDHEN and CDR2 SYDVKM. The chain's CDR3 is CASSLFSGLRETQYF. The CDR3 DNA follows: TGTGCCAGCAGTTTATTTTCCGGGCTCCGGGAGACCCAGTACTTC.

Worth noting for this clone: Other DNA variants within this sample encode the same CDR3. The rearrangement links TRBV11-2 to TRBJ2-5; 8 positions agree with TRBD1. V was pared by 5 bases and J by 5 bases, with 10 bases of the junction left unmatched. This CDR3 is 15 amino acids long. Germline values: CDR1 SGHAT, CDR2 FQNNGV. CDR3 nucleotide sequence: TGTGCCAGCAGCCCAGACAGGGGACGGGAGGAGACCCAGTACTTC. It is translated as CASSPDRGREETQYF.

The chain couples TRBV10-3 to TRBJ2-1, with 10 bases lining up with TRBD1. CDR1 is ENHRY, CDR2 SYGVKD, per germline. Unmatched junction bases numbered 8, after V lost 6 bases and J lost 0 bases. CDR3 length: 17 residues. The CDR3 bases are TGTGCCATCAGCCCGGGACAGGGGAGCAGCTCCTACAATGAGCAGTTCTTC. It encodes CAISPGQGSSSYNEQFF.

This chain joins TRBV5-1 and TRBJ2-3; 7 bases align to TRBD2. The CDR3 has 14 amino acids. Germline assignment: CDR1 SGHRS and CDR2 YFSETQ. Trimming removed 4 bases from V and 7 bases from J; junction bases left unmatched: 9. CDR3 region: CASSPGLDSYTQYF. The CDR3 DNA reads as TGCGCCAGCAGCCCAGGACTAGACTCCTATACGCAGTATTTT.

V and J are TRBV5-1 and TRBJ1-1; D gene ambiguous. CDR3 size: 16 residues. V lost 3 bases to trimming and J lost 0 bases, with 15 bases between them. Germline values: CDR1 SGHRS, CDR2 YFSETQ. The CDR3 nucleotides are TGCGCCAGCAGCTCAGTCGAACGGGCAATGAACACTGAAGCTTTCTTT. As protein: CASSSVERAMNTEAFF.

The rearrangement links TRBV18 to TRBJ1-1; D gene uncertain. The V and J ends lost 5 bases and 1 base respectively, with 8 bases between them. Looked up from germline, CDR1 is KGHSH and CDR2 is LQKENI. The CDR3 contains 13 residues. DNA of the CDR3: TGTGCCAGCTCAGGCAGGCAGAACACTGAAGCTTTCTTT. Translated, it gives CASSGRQNTEAFF.

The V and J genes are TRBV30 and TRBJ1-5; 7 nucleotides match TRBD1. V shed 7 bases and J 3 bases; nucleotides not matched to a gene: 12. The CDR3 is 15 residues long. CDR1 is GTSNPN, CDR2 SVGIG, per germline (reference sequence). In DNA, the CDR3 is TGTGCCTATGGTGGGGGGCAGGGGGTCAATCAGCCCCAGCATTTT. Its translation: CAYGGGQGVNQPQHF.